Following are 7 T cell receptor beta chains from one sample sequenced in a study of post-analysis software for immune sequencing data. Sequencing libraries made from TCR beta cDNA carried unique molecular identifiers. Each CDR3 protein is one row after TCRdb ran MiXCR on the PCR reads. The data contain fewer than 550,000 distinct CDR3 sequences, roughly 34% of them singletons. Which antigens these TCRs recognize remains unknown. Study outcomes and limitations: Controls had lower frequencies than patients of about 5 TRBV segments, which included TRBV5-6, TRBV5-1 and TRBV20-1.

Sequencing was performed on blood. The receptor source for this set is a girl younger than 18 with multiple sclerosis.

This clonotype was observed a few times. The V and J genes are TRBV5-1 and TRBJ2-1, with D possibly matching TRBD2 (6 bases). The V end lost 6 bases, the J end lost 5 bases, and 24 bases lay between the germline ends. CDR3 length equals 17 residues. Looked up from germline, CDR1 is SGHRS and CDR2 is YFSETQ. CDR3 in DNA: TGCGCCAGCACTTCCGGTTTGGGGGGTCGATTAGACAATGAGCAGTTCTTC. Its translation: CASTSGLGGRLDNEQFF.

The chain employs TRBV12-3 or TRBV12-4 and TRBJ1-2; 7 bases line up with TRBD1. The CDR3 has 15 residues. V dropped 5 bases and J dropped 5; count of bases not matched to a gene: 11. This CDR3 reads CASSLTGTASYGYTF. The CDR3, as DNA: TGTGCCAGCAGTCTCACCGGGACAGCGTCTTATGGCTACACCTTC.

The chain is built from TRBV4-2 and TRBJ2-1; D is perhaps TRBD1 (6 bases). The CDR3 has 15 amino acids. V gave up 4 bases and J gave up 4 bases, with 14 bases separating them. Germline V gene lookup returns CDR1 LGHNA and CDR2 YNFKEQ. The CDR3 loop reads CASSPAGDPYNEQFF. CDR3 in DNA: TGTGCCAGCAGCCCCGCAGGGGACCCTTACAATGAGCAGTTCTTC.

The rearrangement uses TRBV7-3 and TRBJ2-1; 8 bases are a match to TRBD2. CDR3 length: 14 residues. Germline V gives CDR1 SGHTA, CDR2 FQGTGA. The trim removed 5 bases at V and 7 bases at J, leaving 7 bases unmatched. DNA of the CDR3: TGTGCCAGCAGCCTTAGCGGGGTCAAAAATGAGCAGTTCTTC. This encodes CASSLSGVKNEQFF.

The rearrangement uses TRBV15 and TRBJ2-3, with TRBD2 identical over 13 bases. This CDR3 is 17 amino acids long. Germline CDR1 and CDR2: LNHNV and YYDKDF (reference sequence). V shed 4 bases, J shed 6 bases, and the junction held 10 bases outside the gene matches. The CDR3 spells CATSIGLAGVRSDTQYF. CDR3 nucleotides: TGTGCCACCAGCATTGGACTAGCGGGGGTCAGGTCGGATACGCAGTATTTT.

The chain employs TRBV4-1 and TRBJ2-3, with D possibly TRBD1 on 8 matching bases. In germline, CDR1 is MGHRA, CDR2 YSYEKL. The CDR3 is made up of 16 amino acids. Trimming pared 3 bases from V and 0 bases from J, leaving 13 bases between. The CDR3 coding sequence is TGCGCCAGCAGCCATCTACAGGGGGGGAGCACAGATACGCAGTATTTT. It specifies CASSHLQGGSTDTQYF.

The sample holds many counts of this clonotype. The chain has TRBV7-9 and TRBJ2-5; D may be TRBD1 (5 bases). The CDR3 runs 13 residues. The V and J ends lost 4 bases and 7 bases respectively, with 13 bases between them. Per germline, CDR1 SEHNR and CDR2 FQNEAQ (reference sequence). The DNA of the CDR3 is TGTGCCAGCAGCTCCCCATCCCAGGGGACCCAGTACTTC. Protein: CASSSPSQGTQYF.